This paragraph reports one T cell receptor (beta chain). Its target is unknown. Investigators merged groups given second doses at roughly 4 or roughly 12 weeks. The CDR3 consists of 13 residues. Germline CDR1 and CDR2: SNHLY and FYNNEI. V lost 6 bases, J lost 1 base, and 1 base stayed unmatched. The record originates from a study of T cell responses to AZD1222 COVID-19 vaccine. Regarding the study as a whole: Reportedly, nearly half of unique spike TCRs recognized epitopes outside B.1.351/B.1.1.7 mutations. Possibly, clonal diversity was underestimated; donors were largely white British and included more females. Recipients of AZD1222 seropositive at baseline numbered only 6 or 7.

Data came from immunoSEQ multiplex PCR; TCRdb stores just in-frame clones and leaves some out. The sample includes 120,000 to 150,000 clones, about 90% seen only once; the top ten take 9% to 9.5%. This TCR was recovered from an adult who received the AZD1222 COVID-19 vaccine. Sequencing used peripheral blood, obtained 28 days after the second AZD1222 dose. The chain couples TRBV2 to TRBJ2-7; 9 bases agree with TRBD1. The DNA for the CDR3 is TGTGCCAGCAGGACAGGGGGATCCTACGAGCAGTACTTC. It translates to CASRTGGSYEQYF.